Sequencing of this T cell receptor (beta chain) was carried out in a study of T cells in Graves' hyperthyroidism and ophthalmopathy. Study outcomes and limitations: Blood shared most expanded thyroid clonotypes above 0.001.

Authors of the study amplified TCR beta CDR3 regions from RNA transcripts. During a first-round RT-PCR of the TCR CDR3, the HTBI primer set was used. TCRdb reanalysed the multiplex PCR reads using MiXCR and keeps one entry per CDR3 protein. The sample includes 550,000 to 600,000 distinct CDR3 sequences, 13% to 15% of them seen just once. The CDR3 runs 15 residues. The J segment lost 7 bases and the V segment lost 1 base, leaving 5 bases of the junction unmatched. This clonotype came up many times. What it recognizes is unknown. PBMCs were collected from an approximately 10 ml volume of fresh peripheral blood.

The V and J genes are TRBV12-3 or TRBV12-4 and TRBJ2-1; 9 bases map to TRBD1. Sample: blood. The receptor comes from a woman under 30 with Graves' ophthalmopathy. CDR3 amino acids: CASSLGTGVKNEQFF. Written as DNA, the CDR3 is TGTGCCAGCAGTTTAGGGACAGGGGTTAAAAATGAGCAGTTCTTC.